The clone carrying this T cell receptor (beta chain) was detected once. Germline loops: CDR1 SGHNT, CDR2 YYREEE (reference sequence). This CDR3 region has 16 residues. J gave up 0 bases and V 5 bases, and 9 bases lay outside the gene matches. This sample was included in a study of blood T cell repertoires in COVID-19. Whole-study context: Spain, Italy and the United States supplied samples that represented acute and convalescent COVID-19. The analysed material was cDNA or gDNA that came from T cells, B-cell-depleted T cells, or PBMCs.

Under the authors' procedure: Amplification from reference gene primers served as the basis for estimated nucleated cell counts. Data came from immunoSEQ multiplex PCR; TCRdb stores just in-frame clones and leaves some out. V, J and clone size derive from that table, while D and trimming were established from the DNA sequence. The sample has over 140,000 clones; about 80% are singletons. The sequence derives from a woman between 55 and 75 years old with acute or convalescent COVID-19. What was sequenced was peripheral blood. The chain employs TRBV5-4 and TRBJ2-3; 7 nucleotides agree with TRBD1. This chain's CDR3 is CASRRQGPISTDTQYF. In nucleotides, the CDR3 is TGTGCCAGCAGGCGACAGGGACCGATTAGCACAGATACGCAGTATTTT.